This is a list of T cell receptor beta chains from one sample in a study of T cell clonotyping in hematopoietic cell transplantation. Libraries were prepared by immunoSEQ multiplex PCR; TCRdb keeps only in-frame clonotypes and omits some of them. In the table there are approximately 75,000 clones, around 94% of which are singletons. Sequenced input: peripheral blood mononuclear cells. The receptors shown here come from a man in his fifties in good health. Some clones in this sample may be carry-over from other donors' samples. CDR3s include the opening cysteine and the closing phenylalanine or tryptophan. The D gene is left open where the match is weak. Expanded clones are given a class, and other clones once, few, many or no size at all.

TRBD2	TRBV5-4	TRBJ2-3	-	CASRLAGVTDTQYF	TGTGCCAGCAGATTAGCGGGGGTCACAGATACGCAGTATTTT
-	TRBV19	TRBJ2-3	-	CASAAFRQTSTDTQYF	TGTGCCAGTGCGGCATTCCGACAGACTAGCACAGATACGCAGTATTTT
-	TRBV2	TRBJ1-2	few	CASSAAAADGGYTF	TGTGCCAGCAGTGCGGCAGCGGCCGACGGGGGCTACACCTTC
-	TRBV11-3	TRBJ1-1	once	CASSVRGGTEAFF	TGTGCCAGCAGCGTCAGGGGAGGTACTGAAGCTTTCTTT
TRBD1	TRBV9	TRBJ1-2	-	CASSPFDRVGNYGYTF	TGTGCCAGCAGCCCCTTCGACAGGGTTGGGAACTATGGCTACACCTTC
TRBD2	TRBV2	TRBJ2-1	-	CASSETSVYNEQFF	TGTGCCAGCAGTGAGACTAGCGTATACAATGAGCAGTTCTTC
-	TRBV7-2	TRBJ2-5	-	CASSLGVQPQETQYF	TGTGCCAGCAGCTTAGGGGTCCAACCTCAAGAGACCCAGTACTTC
TRBD1	TRBV4-3	TRBJ1-2	-	CASSQDRQGAAGYTF	TGCGCCAGCAGCCAGGACAGACAGGGGGCAGCTGGCTACACCTTC
TRBD1	TRBV9	TRBJ1-1	-	CASSALPGQGPGSTEAFF	TGTGCCAGCAGCGCACTTCCGGGACAGGGTCCCGGGAGCACTGAAGCTTTCTTT
-	TRBV9	TRBJ1-1	once	CASSVAGRGTEAFF	TGTGCCAGCAGCGTAGCGGGACGGGGCACTGAAGCTTTCTTT
-	TRBV29-1	TRBJ2-3	-	CSVASVSEDTQYF	TGCAGCGTTGCGTCAGTCTCCGAAGATACGCAGTATTTT
-	TRBV6-1	TRBJ1-5	-	CASSLYQPQHF	TGTGCCAGCAGCCTGTATCAGCCCCAGCATTTT
TRBD1	TRBV7-8	TRBJ1-4	-	CASSVDRISHEKLFF	TGTGCCAGCAGCGTGGACAGGATTTCTCATGAAAAACTGTTTTTT
TRBD1	TRBV6-5	TRBJ1-3	-	CASVDRASGNTIYF	TGTGCCAGCGTCGACAGGGCCTCTGGAAACACCATATATTTT
-	TRBV6-5	TRBJ2-7	once	CASSRTVSYEQYF	TGTGCCAGCAGTCGGACGGTCTCCTACGAGCAGTACTTC
-	TRBV29-1	TRBJ2-1	-	CSVEVGLINEQFF	TGCAGCGTTGAGGTCGGACTAATAAATGAGCAGTTCTTC
-	TRBV7-6	TRBJ1-4	once	CASSARPGVGAGLTNEKLFF	TGTGCCAGCAGCGCCCGACCCGGTGTGGGGGCTGGATTGACTAATGAAAAACTGTTTTTT
-	TRBV28	TRBJ2-7	once	CASSRTEQYF	TGTGCCAGCAGTCGAACCGAGCAGTACTTC
-	TRBV20-1	TRBJ1-6	-	CSARGPPLHF	TGCAGTGCTAGGGGTCCACCCCTCCACTTT
TRBD1	TRBV30	TRBJ1-5	-	CAWSPETGRSGQPQHF	TGTGCCTGGAGTCCCGAGACAGGGAGAAGTGGTCAGCCCCAGCATTTT
TRBD1	TRBV6-1	TRBJ1-2	-	CASSEVPGQGLCTF	TGTGCCAGCAGTGAAGTTCCGGGACAGGGTTTGTGCACCTTC
-	TRBV9	TRBJ2-2	-	CASSAQDGRQGGELFF	TGTGCCAGCAGCGCCCAGGACGGTCGGCAGGGCGGGGAGCTGTTTTTT
TRBD1	TRBV5-1	TRBJ2-2	-	CASSSNGQGPTGELFF	TGCGCCAGCAGCTCTAACGGACAGGGGCCCACCGGGGAGCTGTTTTTT
-	TRBV5-6	TRBJ1-2	-	CASSLVTRGGYTF	TGTGCCAGCAGCTTGGTTACGAGGGGCGGCTACACCTTC
-	TRBV6-1	TRBJ2-5	-	CASSVTSQETQYF	TGTGCCAGCAGTGTGACTAGCCAAGAGACCCAGTACTTC
-	TRBV5-1	TRBJ2-7	-	CASSLTDWSYEQYF	TGCGCCAGCAGCTTAACGGACTGGTCCTACGAGCAGTACTTC
-	TRBV27	TRBJ1-2	once	CASSLFRGISGYTF	TGTGCCAGCAGTTTATTTCGGGGAATTAGCGGCTACACCTTC
-	TRBV6-9	TRBJ1-3	-	CASSPGYGRAGNTIYF	TGTGCCAGCAGTCCGGGTTACGGAAGGGCGGGAAACACCATATATTTT
-	TRBV19	TRBJ2-5	-	CASSTPISGRGSKETQYF	TGTGCCAGTAGTACCCCGATTAGCGGCAGGGGGTCTAAAGAGACCCAGTACTTC
-	TRBV19	TRBJ1-6	-	CASSVYNSPLHF	TGTGCCAGTAGCGTCTATAATTCACCCCTCCACTTT
-	TRBV11-3	TRBJ2-1	-	CASSSQIDGRVNEQFF	TGTGCCAGCAGCTCCCAAATAGACGGGAGAGTCAATGAGCAGTTCTTC
-	TRBV30	TRBJ1-2	-	CAWSVLSGGRVYGYTF	TGTGCCTGGAGTGTACTGTCGGGGGGGCGCGTCTATGGCTACACCTTC
-	TRBV19	TRBJ2-2	-	CASSIVRGYTGELFF	TGTGCCAGTAGTATAGTCCGGGGCTACACCGGGGAGCTGTTTTTT
-	TRBV30	TRBJ1-2	-	CAWSVIAVGGYTF	TGTGCCTGGAGTGTGATAGCCGTTGGAGGCTACACCTTC
-	TRBV6-1	TRBJ2-3	few	CASSEVGPVASDTQYF	TGTGCCAGCAGTGAAGTGGGACCAGTGGCCTCAGATACGCAGTATTTT
-	TRBV9	TRBJ1-2	-	CASSTTGPYGYTF	TGTGCCAGCAGCACGACAGGTCCCTATGGCTACACCTTC
TRBD2	TRBV5-4	TRBJ2-7	-	CASSLGTSAAYEQYF	TGTGCCAGCAGCTTGGGAACTAGCGCAGCCTACGAGCAGTACTTC
TRBD1	TRBV29-1	TRBJ2-7	-	CSVLDRGHEQYF	TGCAGCGTCTTGGACAGGGGCCACGAGCAGTACTTC
-	TRBV6-5	TRBJ2-3	-	CASSYYGDTQYF	TGTGCCAGCAGTTATTACGGGGATACGCAGTATTTT